The present TCR beta chain was sequenced within a study of control samples from healthy donors and cancer patients. Clones were sequenced by immunoSEQ multiplex PCR, and TCRdb holds only the in-frame ones, with some missing. The table includes just under 150,000 clones, around 90% detected once. Looked up from germline, CDR1 is SGHDN and CDR2 is FVKESK. Trimming cost V 0 bases and J 7 bases; bases outside gene matches: 4. The CDR3 loop spans 14 amino acids. The receptor's source is a man between 25 and 39 years old in good health. The chain joins TRBV14 to TRBJ1-1; 8 bases map to TRBD1. The sample was blood. Written as DNA, the CDR3 is TGTGCCAGCAGCCAAGAGCAGGGGGCTAGTGAAGCTTTCTTT. The encoded protein is CASSQEQGASEAFF.